A single sample gave rise to the 20 T cell receptor beta chains below, sequenced in a study. MiXCR was run by TCRdb on the 5' RACE reads, yielding one entry per CDR3 protein. The data contain just over 60,000 distinct CDR3 sequences, about 31% of them singletons. The sample taken for sequencing was tumor-infiltrating naive CD4+ T cells sorted from the breast tumor. As to subset: naive CD4+ T cells, CD4+CD45RA+CD25-. The origin of the receptors is a female donor with breast cancer.

This clonotype was observed a handful of times. This chain uses TRBV6-1 with TRBJ2-7; unclear D gene. The CDR3 sequence is 12 residues long. Germline V gives CDR1 MNHNS, CDR2 SASEGT. The ends were cut back, 5 bases at V and 12 bases at J, with 17 bases in the middle. The CDR3 sequence: CASSHHAASGYF. As DNA, the CDR3 is TGTGCCAGCAGTCATCACGCGGCCTCGGGGTACTTC.

This clonotype was counted only a few times. The rearrangement links TRBV9 to TRBJ2-3, with 7 bases matching TRBD1. The trim removed 3 bases at V and 1 base at J, leaving 20 bases unmatched. The germline gives CDR1 SGDLS, CDR2 YYNGEE. The CDR3 sequence is 20 residues long. The CDR3 here is CASSAERTGLIRFGTDTQYF. CDR3 DNA sequence: TGTGCCAGCAGCGCGGAGAGGACAGGCCTGATTCGGTTCGGCACAGATACGCAGTATTTT. The variable domain in full, with the rest retrieved from reference TRBV9 and TRBJ2-3, is DSGVTQTPKHLITATGQRVTLRCSPRSGDLSVYWYQQSLDQGLQFLIQYYNGEERAKGNILERFSAQQFPDLHSELNLSSLELGDSALYFCASSAERTGLIRFGTDTQYFGPGTRLTVL.

This clonotype came up a few times. In DNA form, the CDR3 reads TGTGCCAGCAGACCCCAGGCGGCTAATAACAATGAGCAGTTCTTC. It codes for CASRPQAANNNEQFF. V gene TRBV6-2 or TRBV6-3 combines with J gene TRBJ2-1; the D is unclear. From germline, CDR1 is MNHEY and CDR2 SVGEGT. The V and J ends lost 6 bases and 5 bases respectively, with 17 bases between them. This CDR3 contains 15 residues.

As concerns this clonotype: A much larger clone sits a single nucleotide away, making a read error possible. In this CDR3 the conserved last residue, phenylalanine or tryptophan, is missing, so a read error is likely. This chain uses TRBV20-1 with TRBJ1-1; perhaps TRBD1 as D (6 bases). There are 14 residues in the CDR3. Germline V gene sequence: CDR1 DFQATT, CDR2 SNEGSKA (reference sequence). V lost 6 bases and J lost 1, with 15 bases in between. CDR3 residues: CSAWLTGRNTEAFL. CDR3 DNA sequence: TGCAGTGCGTGGCTGACAGGCCGGAACACTGAAGCTTTCCTT.

This clonotype was counted a few times. The chain is built from TRBV5-1 and TRBJ2-7; TRBD1 matches at 10 bases. With V trimmed by 4 bases and J by 3 bases, 4 bases remained unmatched. CDR3 length: 14 residues. CDR1 and CDR2 from the germline V gene are SGHRS and YFSETQ. CDR3 bases: TGCGCCAGCAGCAAGGGGACAGGGGACTACGAGCAGTACTTC. Protein sequence: CASSKGTGDYEQYF.

This chain connects TRBV5-1 to TRBJ1-1; D not resolved. V lost 4 bases and J 1 base, leaving 11 bases between the germline ends. Germline-derived CDR1 and CDR2 are SGHRS and YFSETQ. This CDR3 comprises 14 residues. The CDR3 protein is CASSLSSANTEAFF. The CDR3 region has the DNA TGCGCCAGCAGCCTTTCTTCAGCGAACACTGAAGCTTTCTTT.

This chain connects TRBV5-1 to TRBJ2-5; D not certain. Germline values: CDR1 SGHRS, CDR2 YFSETQ. V was cut by 0 bases and J by 4 bases, with 13 bases left in between. CDR3 length equals 15 residues. The CDR3 loop reads CASSLGAGKGETQYF. In DNA, the CDR3 is TGCGCCAGCAGCTTGGGCGCAGGTAAGGGAGAGACCCAGTACTTC.

This clonotype was seen a few times. This rearrangement joins TRBV6-2 or TRBV6-3 to TRBJ2-1; tentative D call: TRBD2 (5 bases). Looked up from germline, CDR1 is MNHEY and CDR2 is SVGEGT. Trimming stripped 8 bases from V and 3 bases from J, with 11 bases between. There are 13 residues in the CDR3. The CDR3 DNA sequence: TGTGCCAGCCGGGATTACCGCTACAATGAGCAGTTCTTC. Its translation: CASRDYRYNEQFF.

The V gene is TRBV6-1, the J gene TRBJ2-6; D not certain. This CDR3 has 15 residues. Germline values: CDR1 MNHNS, CDR2 SASEGT. V lost 1 base, J lost 0 bases, and 4 bases lay in between. The chain's CDR3 is CASSEDISGANVLTF. Here the CDR3 DNA reads TGTGCCAGCAGTGAAGATATCTCTGGGGCCAACGTCCTGACTTTC.

The V gene is TRBV4-1, the J gene TRBJ1-3, with 8 nucleotides matching TRBD1. The ends lost 3 bases at V and 0 bases at J; junction bases unmatched: 10. This CDR3 region has 18 residues. From germline, CDR1 is MGHRA and CDR2 YSYEKL. The CDR3 nucleotides are TGCGCCAGCAGCCAGGACAGGGTACTGACTGACTCTGGAAACACCATATATTTT. This codes for CASSQDRVLTDSGNTIYF.

This clonotype was picked up a small number of times. The CDR3 DNA reads TGTGCCAGCAGTTCCACAGGGAGGGGAGCGGGGGAGCAGTTCTTC. This encodes CASSSTGRGAGEQFF. V usage is TRBV7-2 and J usage is TRBJ2-1; D is perhaps TRBD2 (7 bases). Germline CDR1 and CDR2: SGHTA and FQGNSA. There are 15 residues in the CDR3. Trimming left V 6 bases short and J 10 bases short, with 22 bases between.

The CDR3 region has the DNA TGCGCCAGCAACTTAACCGGGACAGATCCTGAAGCTTTCTTT. It encodes CASNLTGTDPEAFF. The chain uses TRBV5-1 and TRBJ1-1, with 7 bases that match TRBD1. This CDR3 contains 14 residues. The J segment lost 6 bases and the V segment lost 6 bases, leaving 11 bases of the junction unmatched. CDR1 is SGHRS and CDR2 is YFSETQ in the germline V gene.

This clonotype was observed a handful of times. The chain links TRBV20-1 to TRBJ2-4; no clear D gene. Germline V CDR1 and CDR2: DFQATT, SNEGSKA (reference sequence). V was trimmed by 6 bases and J by 0 bases, leaving 9 bases between them. The CDR3 loop spans 13 amino acids. CDR3 nucleotide sequence: TGCAGTGCCCCGGGCCAAGCCAAAAACATTCAGTACTTC. It yields the protein CSAPGQAKNIQYF.

This clonotype was seen only a few times. The chain carries TRBV7-3 and TRBJ2-5; a possible D gene is TRBD1 (6 bases). The CDR3 totals 15 residues. V lost 1 base, J lost 3 bases, and 12 bases lay in between. The germline V gene has CDR1 SGHTA and CDR2 FQGTGA. The CDR3 sequence: CASSLRGHGKETQYF. DNA of the CDR3: TGTGCCAGCAGCTTAAGGGGACACGGAAAAGAGACCCAGTACTTC.

This clonotype was detected only a few times. V gene TRBV7-2 combines with J gene TRBJ1-5, with a weak D call TRBD1 (5 bases). This CDR3 contains 15 residues. The germline gives CDR1 SGHTA, CDR2 FQGNSA. The V end was cut by 5 bases, the J end by 3 bases, with 14 bases between. CDR3 nucleotides: TGTGCCAGCAGCGTCGCGGGACGGAACAATCAGCCCCAGCATTTT. Its protein product is CASSVAGRNNQPQHF. Full variable domain (missing parts from reference TRBV7-2 and TRBJ1-5): GAGVSQSPSNKVTEKGKDVELRCDPISGHTALYWYRQSLGQGLEFLIYFQGNSAPDKSGLPSDRFSAERTGGSVSTLTIQRTQQEDSAVYLCASSVAGRNNQPQHFGDGTRLSIL.

The chain uses TRBV7-9 and TRBJ1-4; D perhaps matches TRBD1 (5 bases). The CDR3 extends over 15 amino acids. The V gene lost 3 bases and the J gene lost 8 bases, with 16 bases spanning the gap. Germline V lookup: CDR1 SEHNR, CDR2 FQNEAQ (reference sequence). Here the CDR3 DNA reads TGTGCCAGCAGCTTGAGGATTGGGGGAGCAGAAAAACTGTTTTTT. Translation gives CASSLRIGGAEKLFF.

About this clonotype: A much larger clone lies one base from this, so it may be a read error. This rearrangement joins TRBV4-2 to TRBJ1-1; D unclear. CDR1 and CDR2 (germline): LGHNA, YNFKEQ. This CDR3 has 14 residues. The CDR3 sequence: CTSSQDLRSTEAFF. The DNA of the CDR3 is TGTACCAGCAGCCAAGATCTTCGGTCAACTGAAGCTTTCTTT.

The table lists this clonotype with a few counts. The V and J genes are TRBV7-3 and TRBJ2-1; D remains unclear. With 7 bases removed from V and 6 bases from J, the gap between germline ends came to 13 bases. This CDR3 is built from 13 residues. The germline gives CDR1 SGHTA, CDR2 FQGTGA. The CDR3 sequence: CASTVGLGNEQFF. DNA for the CDR3: TGTGCCAGCACCGTAGGGCTGGGCAATGAGCAGTTCTTC.

This chain uses TRBV3-1 with TRBJ1-5; unclear D gene. The length of the CDR3 is 13 residues. The V end lost 3 bases, the J end lost 6 bases, and 9 bases lay between the germline ends. Germline loops: CDR1 LGHDT, CDR2 YNNKEL (reference sequence). Here the CDR3 reads CASSQFHGQPQHF. The DNA for the CDR3 is TGTGCCAGCAGCCAGTTTCACGGTCAGCCCCAGCATTTT.

The genes are TRBV29-1 and TRBJ2-6, with a tentative D call TRBD2 (6 bases). The CDR3 has 14 amino acids. Germline CDR1 and CDR2: SQVTM and ANQGSEA. Trimming pared 7 bases from V and 0 bases from J, leaving 10 bases between. The CDR3 DNA sequence: TGCAGCGCCGGGAGTAGCTCTGGGGCCAACGTCCTGACTTTC. Its translation is CSAGSSSGANVLTF.